A single T cell receptor (beta chain) is shown here with its context. Germline V gene lookup returns CDR1 ENHRY and CDR2 SYGVKD. The CDR3 is 14 amino acids. With 0 bases removed from V and 5 bases from J, the gap between germline ends came to 8 bases. This record belongs to a study of blood T cell repertoires in COVID-19. Data came from immunoSEQ multiplex PCR; TCRdb stores just in-frame clones and leaves some out. The table records about 210,000 clones, about 82% of them present only once. Patients from Seattle were sampled longitudinally, starting during active infection. Sequenced sample: peripheral blood. The receptor was derived from a man in his fifties or sixties with COVID-19, enrolled during active disease. The chain has TRBV10-3 and TRBJ1-5; perhaps TRBD1 as D (6 bases). CDR3 amino acids: CAISESSGDQPQHF. In DNA form, the CDR3 reads TGTGCCATCAGTGAGTCTTCAGGGGATCAGCCCCAGCATTTT.